Below are 29 T cell receptor beta chains sequenced from a single sample in a study of OX40 agonist ivuxolimab in advanced cancers. The table came from immunoSEQ multiplex PCR; TCRdb's copy has only in-frame clones and leaves some out. The sample carries tens of thousands of clones, roughly 89% recorded once. The sequenced sample was CD4+ or CD8+ T cells sorted from blood, obtained in a trial of the OX40 agonist ivuxolimab. These receptors came from an adult with an advanced solid tumor such as melanoma, head and neck, liver or kidney cancer.

The chain has TRBV5-1 and TRBJ1-2; 9 positions agree with TRBD1. The trim removed 4 bases at V and 8 bases at J, leaving 12 bases unmatched. The germline V gene has CDR1 SGHRS and CDR2 YFSETQ. CDR3 length equals 15 residues. CDR3 bases: TGCGCCAGCAGCAAACATGCACAGGGGGCGTTAGGCTACACCTTC. Translated: CASSKHAQGALGYTF.

The chain carries TRBV7-2 and TRBJ2-2; a possible D gene is TRBD1 (5 bases). The CDR3 contains 13 residues. Germline lookup yields CDR1 SGHTA and CDR2 FQGNSA. With 6 bases removed from V and 4 bases from J, the gap between germline ends came to 9 bases. In DNA, the CDR3 is TGTGCCAGCAGAGGGGCCGGCACCGGGGAGCTGTTTTTT. It encodes CASRGAGTGELFF.

This chain uses TRBV11-2 with TRBJ1-2, with D possibly TRBD1 on 6 matching bases. The V gene's germline CDR1 is SGHAT and CDR2 FQNNGV. The CDR3 length is 13 residues. V was trimmed by 2 bases and J by 6 bases, leaving 10 bases between them. The CDR3 reads CASSLPTGNGYTF. The CDR3 region has the DNA TGTGCCAGCAGCTTACCAACAGGGAATGGCTACACCTTC.

The chain has TRBV11-1 and TRBJ2-2, with 10 positions matching TRBD2. V lost 5 bases and J lost 4; bases outside the gene matches: 7. Germline V lookup: CDR1 SGHAT, CDR2 FQDESV (reference sequence). The length of the CDR3 is 16 residues. The CDR3, as DNA: TGTGCCAGCAGCCCACGACTAGCGGGCCTCACCGGGGAGCTGTTTTTT. The encoded protein is CASSPRLAGLTGELFF. The complete variable domain, with remaining parts taken from reference TRBV11-1 and TRBJ2-2, reads EAEVAQSPRYKITEKSQAVAFWCDPISGHATLYWYRQILGQGPELLVQFQDESVVDDSQLPKDRFSAERLKGVDSTLKIQPAELGDSAMYLCASSPRLAGLTGELFFGEGSRLTVL.

This chain connects TRBV30 to TRBJ1-1; no definite D call. Germline assignment: CDR1 GTSNPN and CDR2 SVGIG (reference sequence). V was trimmed by 4 bases and J by 10 bases, leaving 25 bases between them. This CDR3 region has 15 residues. The CDR3 reads CAWNGKGSRVMVAFF. The CDR3 DNA follows: TGTGCCTGGAATGGGAAGGGCAGTCGGGTAATGGTAGCTTTCTTT.

The chain joins TRBV14 to TRBJ2-2; 7 nucleotides line up with TRBD2. V was clipped by 0 bases and J by 3 bases; unmatched bases: 4. This CDR3 is 16 amino acids long. CDR1 and CDR2 (germline): SGHDN, FVKESK. Here the CDR3 DNA reads TGTGCCAGCAGCCAAGATTGGCGGGAGTACACCGGGGAGCTGTTTTTT. This gives the protein CASSQDWREYTGELFF.

This clone showed up just a few times. This chain joins TRBV30 and TRBJ1-2; 10 bases match TRBD1. The CDR3 contains 11 residues. Germline lookup yields CDR1 GTSNPN and CDR2 SVGIG (reference sequence). The chain's CDR3 is CASGTGVGYTF. CDR3 sequence (DNA): TGTGCGTCCGGGACAGGGGTTGGCTACACCTTC.

The genes are TRBV10-2 and TRBJ2-5, with D uncertain. The V and J ends lost 0 bases and 5 bases respectively, with 22 bases between them. Looked up from germline, CDR1 is WSHSY and CDR2 is SAAADI. The CDR3 consists of 18 residues. The CDR3 loop reads CASSESPTLLSVEETQYF. The CDR3 region has the DNA TGCGCCAGCAGTGAGTCGCCGACCCTTTTGTCAGTTGAGGAGACCCAGTACTTC.

This clone came up once. The J gene is TRBJ2-1, the V gene TRBV30; 10 positions match TRBD2. In germline, CDR1 is GTSNPN, CDR2 SVGIG (reference sequence). The V and J ends lost 3 bases and 16 bases, in that order; junction bases with no gene match: 9. The CDR3 covers 12 residues. The CDR3 region has the DNA TGTGCCTGGAGCAGGGCTAGCGGGGGCCCTTTCTTC. Translated, it gives CAWSRASGGPFF.

The CDR3 reads CASSRGSGANVLTF. The CDR3 DNA is TGTGCCAGCTCGCGTGGGTCTGGGGCCAACGTCCTGACTTTC. V gene TRBV18 combines with J gene TRBJ2-6; D unclear. Germline assignment: CDR1 KGHSH and CDR2 LQKENI. The length of the CDR3 is 14 residues. The germline V and J ends were trimmed by 6 bases and 1 base, with 7 bases remaining between them.

The chain joins TRBV6-1 to TRBJ2-3; D ambiguous. This CDR3 has 12 residues. The V end lost 8 bases, the J end lost 5 bases, and 11 bases lay between the germline ends. Germline assignment: CDR1 MNHNS and CDR2 SASEGT. The CDR3 region has the DNA TGTGCCAGCCGGCTTTTGGGAGATACGCAGTATTTT. This encodes CASRLLGDTQYF.

This chain links TRBV5-1 with TRBJ2-2, with a weak D call TRBD1 (6 bases). Germline V gives CDR1 SGHRS, CDR2 YFSETQ. This CDR3 contains 14 residues. V was shortened by 7 bases and J by 2 bases, with 12 bases between the two germline ends. This CDR3 reads CASVEGQNTGELFF. The CDR3 coding sequence is TGCGCCAGCGTTGAGGGACAAAACACCGGGGAGCTGTTTTTT.

The gene calls are TRBV19 and TRBJ1-2; D possibly corresponds to TRBD1 (5 bases). Germline CDR1 and CDR2: LNHDA and SQIVND (reference sequence). Trimming stripped 8 bases from V and 2 bases from J, with 15 bases between. CDR3 length: 14 amino acids. Written as DNA, the CDR3 is TGTGCCAGTCCACCCCGGGACCTAAACTATGGCTACACCTTC. Translated, it gives CASPPRDLNYGYTF.

The CDR3 is CASSFTEAFF. The CDR3 nucleotides are TGTGCCAGCAGCTTCACTGAAGCTTTCTTT. The V call is TRBV7-3, the J call TRBJ1-1; D remains ambiguous. Trimming cost V 3 bases and J 4 bases, with 0 bases left between them. The germline V gene has CDR1 SGHTA and CDR2 FQGTGA. This CDR3 region has 10 residues.

The rearrangement joins TRBV30 to TRBJ2-1; tentatively, D is TRBD2 (7 bases). The ends were cut back, 8 bases at V and 7 bases at J, with 18 bases in the middle. CDR1 and CDR2 from the germline V gene are GTSNPN and SVGIG (reference sequence). The CDR3 runs 13 residues. The CDR3 DNA reads TGTGCCGGGGGGGGCAGGGTGATGAATGAGCAGTTCTTC. It yields the protein CAGGGRVMNEQFF. Full variable domain (missing parts from reference TRBV30 and TRBJ2-1): SQTIHQWPATLVQPVGSPLSLECTVEGTSNPNLYWYRQAAGRGLQLLFYSVGIGQISSEVPQNLSASRPQDRQFILSSKKLLLSDSGFYLCAGGGRVMNEQFFGPGTRLTVL.

The chain joins TRBV7-2 to TRBJ1-5; D is unclear. Germline-derived CDR1 and CDR2 are SGHTA and FQGNSA. The V end lost 5 bases, the J end lost 0 bases, and 11 bases lay between the germline ends. This CDR3 has 15 residues. The CDR3 DNA reads TGTGCCAGCAGCCAGGATATGAATAGCAATCAGCCCCAGCATTTT. Its protein is CASSQDMNSNQPQHF.

The chain is built from TRBV9 and TRBJ1-1; D is uncertain. This CDR3 has 13 residues. Germline CDR1 and CDR2: SGDLS and YYNGEE. V shed 3 bases and J shed 5 bases, with 11 bases lying between them. The CDR3, as DNA: TGTGCCAGCAGCGGGCGGACGGTAACTGAAGCTTTCTTT. Protein product: CASSGRTVTEAFF.

The gene calls are TRBV29-1 and TRBJ2-1; 14 nucleotides align to TRBD2. Germline loops: CDR1 SQVTM, CDR2 ANQGSEA. V lost 4 bases and J lost 4; bases outside the gene matches: 6. This CDR3 has 16 residues. Written as DNA, the CDR3 is TGCAGCGTTGCGGGACTAGCGGGAGAGAGGTACAATGAGCAGTTCTTC. Encoded protein: CSVAGLAGERYNEQFF.

The V and J genes are TRBV5-4 and TRBJ2-5; D is possibly TRBD1 (5 bases). The germline V gene has CDR1 SGHNT and CDR2 YYREEE (reference sequence). The CDR3 consists of 13 residues. Trimming stripped 4 bases from V and 5 bases from J, with 12 bases between. The CDR3 DNA follows: TGTGCCAGCAGCACCGACAGAACGGAGACCCAGTACTTC. Its translation: CASSTDRTETQYF.

Written as DNA, the CDR3 is TGCGCCAGCAGCTTGGAAGGAGGGGACAATCAGCCCCAGCATTTT. Protein: CASSLEGGDNQPQHF. This sequence joins TRBV5-1 and TRBJ1-5; maybe TRBD1 (5 bases). CDR1 is SGHRS and CDR2 is YFSETQ in the germline V gene. The CDR3 consists of 15 residues. Trimming cost V 0 bases and J 3 bases, with 10 bases left between them.

This clone was counted a single time. The chain joins TRBV6-5 to TRBJ1-5; maybe TRBD1 (5 bases). Germline V lookup: CDR1 MNHEY, CDR2 SVGAGI. The CDR3 contains 13 residues. Trimming stripped 8 bases from V and 6 bases from J, with 14 bases between. The CDR3 DNA is TGTGCCAGCTGCCCCGGGAGGGGTCAGCCCCAGCATTTT. It codes for CASCPGRGQPQHF.

The chain joins TRBV28 to TRBJ1-5, with D unresolved. Germline assignment: CDR1 MDHEN and CDR2 SYDVKM. Trimming took 3 bases from V and 0 from J, leaving 9 bases between them. This CDR3 has 15 residues. The CDR3 is CASSLDEHSNQPQHF. The CDR3 coding sequence is TGTGCCAGCAGTTTGGATGAGCATAGCAATCAGCCCCAGCATTTT.

The CDR3 region is CASSLTSGRSEQYF. CDR3 sequence (DNA): TGTGCCAGCAGCTTGACTAGCGGGAGATCCGAGCAGTACTTC. J is TRBJ2-7 and V is TRBV11-1, with TRBD2 matching 12 bases. V shed 3 bases and J 6 bases; nucleotides not matched to a gene: 3. The CDR3 length is 14 residues. Germline lookup yields CDR1 SGHAT and CDR2 FQDESV (reference sequence).

The chain employs TRBV28 and TRBJ2-1; TRBD2 might be the D (6 bases). V was clipped by 7 bases and J by 14 bases, with 24 bases between them. The CDR3 extends over 14 amino acids. The germline V gene has CDR1 MDHEN and CDR2 SYDVKM. CDR3 nucleotides: TGTGCCAGCACCTCGACGGCTAGCGACGAGGGAAAGTTCTTC. Encoded protein: CASTSTASDEGKFF.

The sample holds a few counts of this clone. This rearrangement joins TRBV5-1 to TRBJ2-3, with 7 bases identical to TRBD2. Germline CDR1 reads SGHRS; CDR2 reads YFSETQ. The CDR3 is made up of 14 amino acids. V trimming: 4 bases; J trimming: 2 bases; junction bases outside the gene matches: 4. DNA for the CDR3: TGCGCCAGCAGCCCGGGGGGTCCCACAGATACGCAGTATTTT. This encodes CASSPGGPTDTQYF. The full variable domain, in which reference TRBV5-1 and TRBJ2-3 provide the parts outside the CDR3, is KAGVTQTPRYLIKTRGQQVTLSCSPISGHRSVSWYQQTPGQGLQFLFEYFSETQRNKGNFPGRFSGRQFSNSRSEMNVSTLELGDSALYLCASSPGGPTDTQYFGPGTRLTVL.

This chain uses TRBV19 with TRBJ1-5, with D uncertain. With 3 bases removed from V and 2 bases from J, the gap between germline ends came to 11 bases. From germline, CDR1 is LNHDA and CDR2 SQIVND (reference sequence). This CDR3 has 15 amino acids. CDR3 sequence: CASSIELDGNQPQHF. DNA for the CDR3: TGTGCCAGTAGTATTGAGCTCGATGGCAATCAGCCCCAGCATTTT.

The chain has TRBV7-3 and TRBJ1-6, with D possibly matching TRBD1 (5 bases). The CDR3 runs to 15 residues. CDR1 is SGHTA and CDR2 is FQGTGA in the germline V gene. V dropped 2 bases and J dropped 8 bases, with 13 bases sitting between them. DNA for the CDR3: TGTGCCAGCAGCTTAGGCGCAGGGAGTTATTCACCCCTCCACTTT. Translated, it gives CASSLGAGSYSPLHF.

V is TRBV28 and J is TRBJ1-6; D not certain. Germline CDR1 reads MDHEN; CDR2 reads SYDVKM. The CDR3 has 14 amino acids. The V end was cut by 5 bases, the J end by 2 bases, with 7 bases between. CDR3 nucleotide sequence: TGTGCCAGCAGTCCAGGACCCTATAATTCACCCCTCCACTTT. Its protein is CASSPGPYNSPLHF.

The J gene is TRBJ2-2, the V gene TRBV19; 9 bases align to TRBD1. With V trimmed by 5 bases and J by 1 base, 2 bases remained unmatched. Germline lookup yields CDR1 LNHDA and CDR2 SQIVND (reference sequence). This CDR3 comprises 15 residues. The CDR3 DNA is TGTGCCAGTAGTGTGGGACAGGGGAACACCGGGGAGCTGTTTTTT. Its translation: CASSVGQGNTGELFF.